A single TCR beta chain is shown here with its context. What it binds is not known. The CDR3 covers 15 residues. The V end was cut by 4 bases, the J end by 2 bases, with 14 bases between. CDR1 and CDR2 from the germline V gene are SNHLY and FYNNEI. Sequencing was performed with immunoSEQ multiplex PCR; in TCRdb, only in-frame clones are kept and a portion is missing. The sample contains tens of thousands of clones, over 80% of which appear only once. This sample was included in a study of OX40 agonist ivuxolimab in advanced cancers. General study results and limits: CD8+ T cells were the subset that, on average, had more expanded clones than CD4+.

Sequenced here: CD4+ or CD8+ T cells sorted from blood, sampled in a trial of the OX40 agonist ivuxolimab. This TCR derives from an adult with an advanced solid tumor such as melanoma, head and neck, liver or kidney cancer. The rearrangement joins TRBV2 to TRBJ2-5; D may correspond to TRBD1 or TRBD2 (6 bases each). CDR3 DNA sequence: TGTGCCAGCAGTGGCCCTAGGGGGGCGCAAGAGACCCAGTACTTC. Translation: CASSGPRGAQETQYF.